Below are 5 T cell receptor beta chains sequenced from a single sample in a study of early T cells in non-severe SARS-CoV-2 infection. Using its own MiXCR run on the 5' RACE reads, TCRdb lists one record per CDR3 protein. This table has around 68,000 distinct CDR3 sequences, 10% to 15% appearing once. This material consisted of whole blood, taken at baseline. All receptors derive from an adult who was a healthcare worker with PCR-confirmed SARS-CoV-2 infection or an uninfected control (not recorded which).

At least ten counts were recorded for this clonotype. One end of the junction does not line up with germline, which may come from a read error. This chain connects TRBV12-3 or TRBV12-4 to TRBJ1-5; D unclear. The CDR3 runs to 15 residues. This CDR3 reads CASSLEAGGNQPQHF. CDR3 bases: TGTGCCAGCAGCTTAGAGGCGGGAGGCAATCAGCCCCAGCATTTT.

Points on this clonotype: Just one base apart from a much larger clone, this may be a read error. The chain carries TRBV5-1 and TRBJ1-6; 8 bases are a match to TRBD1. The CDR3 totals 15 residues. The V gene's germline CDR1 is SGHRS and CDR2 YFSETQ. The CDR3 here is CTSSSGQGGNSPLHF. The CDR3 DNA sequence: TGCACCAGCAGCTCTGGACAGGGTGGAAATTCACCCCTCCACTTT.

The chain combines TRBV6-2 or TRBV6-3 with TRBJ2-7, with no clear D. Trimming took off 2 bases at V and 0 bases at J, with 8 bases between the two ends. Looked up from germline, CDR1 is MNHEY and CDR2 is SVGEGT. The CDR3 is made up of 14 amino acids. CDR3 bases: TGTGCCAGCAGTTACACGGATACCTCCTACGAGCAGTACTTC. Translation: CASSYTDTSYEQYF.

This clonotype was seen many times. The chain recombines TRBV20-1 with TRBJ2-5; possible D gene TRBD2, 7 bases. Deletions cut 3 bases from V and 4 bases from J, with 15 bases between. There are 14 residues in the CDR3. Germline V gene lookup returns CDR1 DFQATT and CDR2 SNEGSKA (reference sequence). CDR3 sequence (DNA): TGCAGTGCTAGGACAGGAGGGGAGGGAGAGACCCAGTACTTC. Its protein is CSARTGGEGETQYF.

The chain links TRBV11-2 to TRBJ1-3, with D uncertain. Germline V CDR1 and CDR2: SGHAT, FQNNGV. This CDR3 is 14 amino acids long. V lost 4 bases and J lost 3, with 10 bases in between. The CDR3 sequence is CASSSLKGGNTIYF. CDR3 bases: TGTGCCAGCAGCTCCCTGAAGGGTGGAAACACCATATATTTT.